The clone carrying this T cell receptor beta chain was seen many times. The data were obtained in a study of blood T cells in healthy people across ages. A second PCR, run for roughly 7 to 11 cycles, used a sample-barcoded 5' primer plus a J-beta primer mix. One entry per CDR3 protein, called by TCRdb with MiXCR from the 5' RACE reads. The table lists about 800,000 distinct CDR3 sequences, 58% of them singletons. The sample consisted of blood. This TCR derives from a man aged 25-40 years in good health.

The CDR3 reads CASSYSPLDTQYF. The CDR3 DNA reads as TGTGCCAGCAGTTACTCCCCATTAGATACGCAGTATTTT. The V gene is TRBV6-2 or TRBV6-3, the J gene TRBJ2-3; D is unresolved. Trimming left V 0 bases short and J 5 bases short, with 6 bases between. The CDR3 consists of 13 residues. Germline CDR1 reads MNHEY; CDR2 reads SVGEGT.